Here is one TCR beta chain with its context. The antigen remains unidentified. The CDR3 extends over 16 amino acids. Germline CDR1 reads SGHRS; CDR2 reads YFSETQ. The TRB cDNA libraries were prepared by 5' RACE with UMI labels. TCRdb reprocessed the 5' RACE reads and stores each CDR3 protein as one record, lacking DNA. The sample table sets out approximately 66,000 distinct CDR3 sequences. These data belong to a study of CXCR3-negative and CXCR3-positive naive CD8 T cells. Whole-study findings and limits: Researchers report CXCR3 expression partially decreased after cryopreservation, with fresh PBMCs used in most assays. Naive subsets displayed similar surface CD5, and TCR strength was inferred from TRB CDR3 properties. Naive CXCR3-negative cells resembled naive CXCR3-positive cells in TRBV-TRBJ usage; memory cells differed.

The sequence was obtained from a human donor in good health. Some clones in this sample may be carry-over from other donors' samples. V gene TRBV5-1 combines with J gene TRBJ2-5; the TCRdb D gene call, TRBD1, has no DNA to confirm it. The sample taken for sequencing was naive CXCR3- CD8+ T cells from blood. Subset defined: CD45RO-CCR7+CD27+CD95- naive CD8+ T cells lacking CXCR3 (TNR3-). The CDR3 spells CASSPAPGGSGETQYF.